The 10 T cell receptor beta chains listed next were all sequenced from one sample in a study of blood T cell repertoires in COVID-19. Only in-frame clones appear in the TCRdb table, and some are missing; sequencing was by immunoSEQ multiplex PCR. Of over 150,000 clones in the sample, approximately 79% were seen once. The sequenced sample consisted of peripheral blood. These receptors were taken from a woman aged 45-65 years with acute or convalescent COVID-19.

This clone was counted a few times. The J gene is TRBJ2-1, the V gene TRBV28; 12 positions match TRBD2. Germline trimming cut 5 bases from V and 0 bases from J; bases unmatched to any gene: 8. Germline V gene sequence: CDR1 MDHEN, CDR2 SYDVKM. The CDR3 is 18 amino acids. CDR3 DNA sequence: TGTGCCAGCAGTACCCGACTAGCGGGAGCAGCCTCCTACAATGAGCAGTTCTTC. Translated, it gives CASSTRLAGAASYNEQFF. Together with reference TRBV28 and TRBJ2-1, the CDR3 gives the full variable domain: DVKVTQSSRYLVKRTGEKVFLECVQDMDHENMFWYRQDPGLGLRLIYFSYDVKMKEKGDIPEGYSVSREKKERFSLILESASTNQTSMYLCASSTRLAGAASYNEQFFGPGTRLTVL.

V and J are TRBV27 and TRBJ1-2; D gene uncertain. Per germline, CDR1 MNHEY and CDR2 SMNVEV (reference sequence). The V gene lost 6 bases and the J gene lost 8 bases, with 10 bases spanning the gap. The CDR3 runs 11 residues. The CDR3 protein is CASRSTGGYTF. For the CDR3, the DNA is TGTGCCAGCAGATCGACTGGCGGCTACACCTTC.

Of note for this clone: At the DNA level, this CDR3 is encoded by other sequences in the same sample as well. The chain employs TRBV29-1 and TRBJ2-3; 12 bases agree with TRBD2. The CDR3 totals 14 residues. CDR1 SQVTM and CDR2 ANQGSEA come from the germline V gene. V was clipped by 7 bases and J by 0 bases; unmatched bases: 2. CDR3 DNA: TGCAGCGCCGGGACTAGCGGGAGCACAGATACGCAGTATTTT. Its protein product is CSAGTSGSTDTQYF.

V gene TRBV11-3 combines with J gene TRBJ2-1; 9 positions agree with TRBD2. Germline loops: CDR1 SGHNT, CDR2 YENEEA. This CDR3 is built from 19 residues. Trimming removed 1 base from V and 0 bases from J; junction bases left unmatched: 10. CDR3 residues: CASSLGLAVTIRSYNEQFF. The CDR3 region has the DNA TGTGCCAGCAGCTTAGGACTAGCGGTCACAATTCGCTCCTACAATGAGCAGTTCTTC.

The genes are TRBV12-3 or TRBV12-4 and TRBJ1-5, with no clear D. V lost 2 bases to trimming and J lost 10 bases, with 9 bases between them. CDR3 size: 12 residues. This chain's CDR3 is CASSLRPGPQHF. The DNA for the CDR3 is TGTGCCAGCAGTTTAAGGCCGGGACCCCAGCATTTT.

V gene TRBV7-2 combines with J gene TRBJ1-2; tentative D call: TRBD1 (5 bases). This CDR3 spans 15 amino acids. Trimming cost V 3 bases and J 4 bases, with 15 bases left between them. The germline V gene encodes CDR1 SGHTA and CDR2 FQGNSA. CDR3 coding DNA: TGTGCCAGCAGCTTTAGGGGCGGGACGGGCTATGGCTACACCTTC. It specifies CASSFRGGTGYGYTF.

The CDR3 sequence is CASSQLGGGGGYTF. Written as DNA, the CDR3 is TGTGCCAGCAGCCAACTAGGCGGCGGAGGCGGCTACACCTTC. The chain employs TRBV3-1 (or the pseudogene TRBV3-2) and TRBJ1-2; D not certain. Per germline, CDR1 LGHDT and CDR2 YNNKEL (reference sequence). The CDR3 has 14 residues. The V end was cut by 2 bases, the J end by 8 bases, with 15 bases between.

This chain uses TRBV28 with TRBJ1-1; possible D gene TRBD1, 6 bases. V lost 5 bases, J lost 1 base, and 14 bases lay in between. Germline assignment: CDR1 MDHEN and CDR2 SYDVKM. The CDR3 length is 15 residues. The CDR3 region is CASSPGGGKNTEAFF. The CDR3 nucleotides read TGTGCCAGCAGTCCTGGGGGGGGCAAGAACACTGAAGCTTTCTTT.

The sample holds many counts of this clone. Other DNA variants within this sample encode the same CDR3. This chain joins TRBV6-5 and TRBJ2-5, with 7 bases identical to TRBD1. Germline lookup yields CDR1 MNHEY and CDR2 SVGAGI. V lost 6 bases, J lost 5 bases, and 6 bases stayed unmatched. The CDR3 consists of 13 residues. The CDR3 DNA reads TGTGCCAGCAGCCGCGACAGGGATGAGACCCAGTACTTC. Translated, it gives CASSRDRDETQYF.

This clone occurred once. The chain joins TRBV19 to TRBJ1-1, with D unresolved. V lost 6 bases to trimming and J lost 4 bases, with 9 bases between them. The CDR3 contains 12 residues. CDR1 and CDR2 from the germline V gene are LNHDA and SQIVND (reference sequence). Written as DNA, the CDR3 is TGTGCCAGTAGGGGCCTGAGCACTGAAGCTTTCTTT. Its protein is CASRGLSTEAFF.